Included here is one T cell receptor (beta chain) sequence, with context. What it binds is unknown. This sample is drawn from a study of T cell repertoires in cytomegalovirus infection. Study-wide context: Matching HLA type and CMV infection were both indicated by public TCR beta signatures.

One entry per CDR3 protein results from TCRdb running MiXCR on the reads. The data hold about 700,000 distinct CDR3 sequences, with roughly a third observed a single time. Study-wide results and caveats: Across the ex vivo response, the dominant clonotypes were HLA-C-restricted CMV-specific TCR beta clonotypes. Summed frequency of shared TCR beta families picked out CMV carriers who also had the relevant HLA.

Trimming left V 1 base short and J 6 bases short, with 7 bases between. Germline V gives CDR1 SEHNR, CDR2 FQNEAQ (reference sequence). This CDR3 is built from 12 residues. The specimen was cultured PBMCs, collected from culture after CMV antigen stimulation. This TCR came from a human donor in good health (CMV status not recorded). Some clones in this sample may be carry-over from other donors' samples. V usage is TRBV7-9 and J usage is TRBJ2-7; D gene uncertain. CDR3 loop: CASSLDNGEQYV. The DNA for the CDR3 is TGTGCCAGCAGCTTAGACAATGGCGAGCAGTACGTC.